The clone carrying this T cell receptor beta chain appeared a single time. Antigen specificity is unknown. In the same sample, other DNA sequences code for this CDR3. This table comes from immunoSEQ multiplex PCR, and its TCRdb copy is limited to in-frame clones, with some not included. The sample lists 150,000 to 180,000 clones; about 85% were seen once. This sample was included in a study of T cell responses to AZD1222 COVID-19 vaccine. The germline CDR1 and CDR2 sequences are LNHDA and SQIVND (reference sequence). The germline V and J ends were trimmed by 1 base and 1 base, with 11 bases remaining between them. The CDR3 covers 16 residues. Whole-study results and caveats: Unmutated variant regions are reportedly the target of nearly half of TCRs that are spike-specific. Donors in the cohort were predominantly white British and more often female, and clonal diversity was possibly underestimated.

Specimen: peripheral blood, collected on day 0 of AZD1222 vaccination. The chain uses TRBV19 and TRBJ1-5; possibly TRBD1 for D (6 bases). The TCR sequence derives from an adult in good health. In nucleotides, the CDR3 is TGTGCCAGTAGTATAGGTGGGGGGCAAAGCAATCAGCCCCAGCATTTT. Protein product: CASSIGGGQSNQPQHF.